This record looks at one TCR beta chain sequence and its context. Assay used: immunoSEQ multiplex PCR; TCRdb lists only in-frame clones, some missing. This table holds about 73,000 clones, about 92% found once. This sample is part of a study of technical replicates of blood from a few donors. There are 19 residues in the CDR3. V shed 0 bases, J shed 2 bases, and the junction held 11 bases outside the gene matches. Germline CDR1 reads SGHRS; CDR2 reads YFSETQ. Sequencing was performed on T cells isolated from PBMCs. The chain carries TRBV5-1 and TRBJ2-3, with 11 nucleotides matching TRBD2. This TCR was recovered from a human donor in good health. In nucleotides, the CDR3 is TGCGCCAGCAGCTTGGCCCGTGTAACTAGCGGGGGCCTCACAGATACGCAGTATTTT. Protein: CASSLARVTSGGLTDTQYF.